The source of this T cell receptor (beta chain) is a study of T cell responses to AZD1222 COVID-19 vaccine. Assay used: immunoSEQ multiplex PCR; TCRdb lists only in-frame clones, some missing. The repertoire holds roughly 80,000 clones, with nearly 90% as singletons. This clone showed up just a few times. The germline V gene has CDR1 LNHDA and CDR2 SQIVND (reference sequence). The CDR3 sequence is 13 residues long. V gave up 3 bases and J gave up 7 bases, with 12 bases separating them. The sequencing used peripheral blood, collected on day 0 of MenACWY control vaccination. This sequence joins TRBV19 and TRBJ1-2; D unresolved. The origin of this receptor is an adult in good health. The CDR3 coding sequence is TGTGCCAGTAGTATCGGGTCAACTGGTGGCTACACCTTC. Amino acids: CASSIGSTGGYTF.